This T cell receptor beta chain stems from a study of T cells after somatic rescue of genetic block. Clones were sequenced by immunoSEQ multiplex PCR, and TCRdb holds only the in-frame ones, with some missing. The sample lists 95,000 to 120,000 clones, 80% to 95% occurring once. This TCR was sampled from a woman between 18 and 29 years old. The source material was peripheral blood mononuclear cells (PBMCs).

The CDR3 region is CASSVPGQGAPLHF. In nucleotides, the CDR3 is TGTGCCAGCAGCGTACCGGGACAGGGTGCACCCCTCCACTTT. The chain has TRBV7-6 and TRBJ1-6; 9 bases line up with TRBD1. The CDR3 contains 14 residues. Unmatched junction bases numbered 7, after V lost 5 bases and J lost 11 bases. CDR1 is SGHVS, CDR2 FNYEAQ, per germline.